Below are 10 T cell receptor beta chains sequenced from a single sample in a study of human T cells and chemical hapten exposure. Time point defined: pre-sensitization, week 0. As for treatment: therapeutic diphenylcyclopropenone sensitization with weekly scalp DPC. Each CDR3 protein gets one entry after TCRdb re-called the RACE reads with MiXCR. Of over 70,000 distinct CDR3 sequences in the sample, less than 15% were seen once. Sequencing was performed on whole blood, taken in connection with sensitization to the hapten diphenylcyclopropenone (DPC). Source of these receptors: a woman aged 50 to 60 with alopecia areata. Some clones in this sample may be carry-over from other donors' samples.

The CDR3 protein is CASSSSGTTYEQYF. The CDR3 coding sequence is TGTGCCAGCAGCTCATCCGGTACCACCTACGAGCAGTACTTC. The chain joins TRBV7-9 to TRBJ2-7; D remains ambiguous. Trimming shortened V by 4 bases and J by 2 bases, and 12 bases separated the two germline ends. The CDR3 totals 14 residues. Germline V gives CDR1 SEHNR, CDR2 FQNEAQ (reference sequence).

At least ten counts were recorded for this clonotype. The chain employs TRBV29-1 and TRBJ1-1; D may be TRBD1 (5 bases). Germline CDR1 SQVTM, CDR2 ANQGSEA. CDR3 length equals 16 residues. Trimming stripped 5 bases from V and 10 bases from J, with 29 bases between. The CDR3, as DNA: TGCAGCGTTTCTCCTTTCAGCCTGGGCAGGGCCCGGGGAGCTTTCTTT. Its protein product is CSVSPFSLGRARGAFF.

The V and J genes are TRBV11-1 and TRBJ2-7; a possible D gene is TRBD2 (5 bases). The V end lost 3 bases, the J end lost 0 bases, and 9 bases lay between the germline ends. Per the germline V gene, CDR1 is SGHAT and CDR2 is FQDESV (reference sequence). This CDR3 has 14 residues. The CDR3 reads CASSFGRGSYEQYF. DNA of the CDR3: TGTGCCAGCAGCTTCGGTCGGGGCTCCTACGAGCAGTACTTC. Variable domain in full (rest from reference TRBV11-1 and TRBJ2-7): EAEVAQSPRYKITEKSQAVAFWCDPISGHATLYWYRQILGQGPELLVQFQDESVVDDSQLPKDRFSAERLKGVDSTLKIQPAELGDSAMYLCASSFGRGSYEQYFGPGTRLTVT.

V is TRBV7-9 and J is TRBJ1-5; a possible D gene is TRBD1 (6 bases). The CDR3 has 12 residues. Between the trimmed V and J ends, which lost 5 bases and 7 bases, there was a span of 9 bases. Germline assignment: CDR1 SEHNR and CDR2 FQNEAQ (reference sequence). The CDR3 loop reads CASSKDSQPQHF. CDR3 in DNA: TGTGCCAGCAGCAAGGACAGCCAGCCCCAGCATTTT.

This clonotype was observed a few times. The chain uses TRBV11-2 and TRBJ2-1; D call uncertain. Germline lookup yields CDR1 SGHAT and CDR2 FQNNGV. V lost 5 bases to trimming and J lost 2 bases, with 13 bases between them. This CDR3 is 15 amino acids long. CDR3 sequence: CASSPGRRTYNEQFF. Here the CDR3 DNA reads TGTGCCAGCAGCCCCGGCAGGCGCACCTACAATGAGCAGTTCTTC. Variable domain in full (rest from reference TRBV11-2 and TRBJ2-1): EAGVAQSPRYKIIEKRQSVAFWCNPISGHATLYWYQQILGQGPKLLIQFQNNGVVDDSQLPKDRFSAERLKGVDSTLKIQPAKLEDSAVYLCASSPGRRTYNEQFFGPGTRLTVL.

This clonotype was recorded a few times. The chain has TRBV11-2 and TRBJ2-3; D call uncertain. V lost 0 bases to trimming and J lost 4 bases, with 2 bases between them. Germline CDR1 reads SGHAT; CDR2 reads FQNNGV. The CDR3 runs to 12 residues. The CDR3 reads CASSLDADTQYF. DNA of the CDR3: TGTGCCAGCAGCTTAGATGCAGATACGCAGTATTTT.

This clonotype was detected only a few times. The gene calls are TRBV7-2 and TRBJ2-1; D is perhaps TRBD2 (6 bases). The CDR3 loop spans 14 amino acids. CDR1 and CDR2 (germline): SGHTA, FQGNSA. Trimming left V 5 bases short and J 8 bases short, with 16 bases between. The chain's CDR3 is CASSIRLVRDEQFF. The CDR3 coding sequence is TGTGCCAGCAGCATCCGACTAGTTCGGGATGAGCAGTTCTTC.

V and J are TRBV5-5 and TRBJ2-5, with no clear D. The CDR3 covers 12 residues. V was shortened by 6 bases and J by 4 bases, with 10 bases between the two germline ends. Germline V gene lookup returns CDR1 SGHKS and CDR2 YYEKEE (reference sequence). CDR3 sequence reads: CASTLRTETQYF. Here the CDR3 DNA reads TGTGCCAGCACCCTCCGGACAGAGACCCAGTACTTC.

The chain carries TRBV30 and TRBJ1-5, with 7 bases matching TRBD1. V was clipped by 3 bases and J by 4 bases; unmatched bases: 6. The CDR3 consists of 14 residues. Germline values: CDR1 GTSNPN, CDR2 SVGIG (reference sequence). The CDR3 nucleotides are TGTGCCTGGAGCGCGGGACAGCAGAATCAGCCCCAGCATTTT. Its translation: CAWSAGQQNQPQHF.

This sequence joins TRBV20-1 and TRBJ2-7; maybe TRBD2 (5 bases). Trimming took 2 bases from V and 5 from J, leaving 16 bases between them. Germline V gene lookup returns CDR1 DFQATT and CDR2 SNEGSKA (reference sequence). The CDR3 has 14 amino acids. The CDR3 region is CSARPSGLLDEQYF. The CDR3 nucleotides are TGCAGTGCTAGACCCAGCGGACTCCTCGACGAGCAGTACTTC.